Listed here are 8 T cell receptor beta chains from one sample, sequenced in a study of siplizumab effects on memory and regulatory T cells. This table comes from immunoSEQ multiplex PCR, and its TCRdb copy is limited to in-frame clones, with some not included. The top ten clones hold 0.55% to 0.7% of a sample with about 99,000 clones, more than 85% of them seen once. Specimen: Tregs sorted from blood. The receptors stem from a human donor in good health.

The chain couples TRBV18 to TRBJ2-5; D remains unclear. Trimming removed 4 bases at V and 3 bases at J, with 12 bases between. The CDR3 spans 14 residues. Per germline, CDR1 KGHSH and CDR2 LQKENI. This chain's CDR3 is CASSRQLAEETQYF. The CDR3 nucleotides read TGTGCCAGCTCACGTCAGTTGGCCGAAGAGACCCAGTACTTC.

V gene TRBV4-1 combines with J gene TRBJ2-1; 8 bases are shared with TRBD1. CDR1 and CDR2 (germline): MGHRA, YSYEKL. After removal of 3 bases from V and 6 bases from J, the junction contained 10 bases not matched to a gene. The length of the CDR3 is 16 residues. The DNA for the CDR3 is TGCGCCAGCAGCCACGGACAGGGCCTGGGAGGCAATGAGCAGTTCTTC. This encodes CASSHGQGLGGNEQFF.

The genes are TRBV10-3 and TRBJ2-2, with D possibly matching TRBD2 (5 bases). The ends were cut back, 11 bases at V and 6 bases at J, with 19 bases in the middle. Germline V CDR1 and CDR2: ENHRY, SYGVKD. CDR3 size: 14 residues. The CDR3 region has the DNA TGTGCCGCCCGAACTAGGCTAGTATCCGGGGAGCTGTTTTTT. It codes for CAARTRLVSGELFF.

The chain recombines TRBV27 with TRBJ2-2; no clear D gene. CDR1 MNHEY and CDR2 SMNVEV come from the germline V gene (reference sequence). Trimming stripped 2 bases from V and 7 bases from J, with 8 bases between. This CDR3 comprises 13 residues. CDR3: CASSLQGHGELFF. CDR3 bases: TGTGCCAGCAGTTTACAAGGTCACGGGGAGCTGTTTTTT.

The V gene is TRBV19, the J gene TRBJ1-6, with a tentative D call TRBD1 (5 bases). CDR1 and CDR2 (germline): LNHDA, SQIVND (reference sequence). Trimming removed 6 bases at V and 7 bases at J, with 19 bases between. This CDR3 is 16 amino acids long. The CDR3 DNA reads TGTGCCAGTAGGAGCCCCGGGACCGTGGGGAATTCACCCCTCCACTTT. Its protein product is CASRSPGTVGNSPLHF.

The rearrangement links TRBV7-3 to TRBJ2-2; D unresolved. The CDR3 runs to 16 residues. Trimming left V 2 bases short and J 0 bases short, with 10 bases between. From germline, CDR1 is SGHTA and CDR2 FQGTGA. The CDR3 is CASSLLPASNTGELFF. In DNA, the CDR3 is TGTGCCAGCAGCTTACTTCCGGCCTCGAACACCGGGGAGCTGTTTTTT.

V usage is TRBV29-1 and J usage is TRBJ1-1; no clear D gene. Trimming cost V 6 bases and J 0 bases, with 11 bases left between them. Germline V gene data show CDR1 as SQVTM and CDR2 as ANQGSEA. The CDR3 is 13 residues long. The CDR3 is CSVHRVLNTEAFF. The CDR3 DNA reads TGCAGCGTCCACCGGGTATTGAACACTGAAGCTTTCTTT. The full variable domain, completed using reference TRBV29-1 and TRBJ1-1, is SAVISQKPSRDICQRGTSLTIQCQVDSQVTMMFWYRQQPGQSLTLIATANQGSEATYESGFVIDKFPISRPNLTFSTLTVSNMSPEDSSIYLCSVHRVLNTEAFFGQGTRLTVV.

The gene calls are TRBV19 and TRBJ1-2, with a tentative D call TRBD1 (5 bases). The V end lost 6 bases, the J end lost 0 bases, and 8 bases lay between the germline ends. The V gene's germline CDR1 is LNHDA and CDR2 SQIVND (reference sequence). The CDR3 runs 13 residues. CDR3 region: CASSRGSNYGYTF. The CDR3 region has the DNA TGTGCCAGTAGCCGGGGCTCTAACTATGGCTACACCTTC. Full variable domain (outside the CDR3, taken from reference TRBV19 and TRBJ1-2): DGGITQSPKYLFRKEGQNVTLSCEQNLNHDAMYWYRQDPGQGLRLIYYSQIVNDFQKGDIAEGYSVSREKKESFPLTVTSAQKNPTAFYLCASSRGSNYGYTFGSGTRLTVV.